The sequence of this T cell receptor (beta chain) was determined in a study of cytotoxic CD8 clonotypes in ibrutinib-treated CLL. This clone was counted a few times. Sequencing was performed with immunoSEQ multiplex PCR; in TCRdb, only in-frame clones are kept and a portion is missing. Among about 50,000 clones listed, 57% were seen once. Germline assignment: CDR1 MGHRA and CDR2 YSYEKL. With 1 base removed from V and 2 bases from J, the gap between germline ends came to 11 bases. The CDR3 has 15 amino acids. This clonotype originated in a human donor with chronic lymphocytic leukemia. The source material was PBMCs, sampled after 24 months of ibrutinib treatment. The rearrangement uses TRBV4-1 and TRBJ1-2; D call uncertain. CDR3 coding DNA: TGCGCCAGCAGCCAAGGAGCACAAACGAACTATGGCTACACCTTC. It translates to CASSQGAQTNYGYTF.